Listed below are T cell receptor beta chains from one sample, sequenced in a study of blood T cell repertoires in COVID-19. Using immunoSEQ multiplex PCR, the repertoire was profiled, and TCRdb retains in-frame clones only, with some absent. The sample shows approximately 130,000 clones, 85% to 90% of them seen only once. Specimen: peripheral blood. The receptors were gathered from a man between 65 and 79 years old with active or convalescent COVID-19. Both conserved end residues are part of each CDR3. Fields, in order: V gene, D gene, J gene, CDR3 protein, CDR3 DNA. D genes are given only for firm matches.

TRBV5-1	TRBD1	TRBJ2-7	CASSPTVTGDEQYF	TGCGCCAGCAGCCCAACCGTGACAGGGGACGAGCAGTACTTC
TRBV19	.	TRBJ1-5	CASSTQQGFSNQPQHF	TGTGCCAGTAGTACGCAACAGGGATTTAGCAATCAGCCCCAGCATTTT
TRBV4-1	.	TRBJ2-3	CASSQSLRGSDTQYF	TGCGCCAGCAGCCAGTCGTTGCGGGGTTCAGATACGCAGTATTTT
TRBV28	.	TRBJ2-7	CASSSLYHEQYF	TGTGCCAGCAGTTCCCTCTACCACGAGCAGTACTTC
TRBV5-6	TRBD1	TRBJ2-4	CASSSDRGLIQYF	TGTGCCAGCAGTTCGGACAGGGGGCTCATTCAGTACTTC
TRBV29-1	TRBD2	TRBJ2-2	CSVLGLANTGELFF	TGCAGCGTTTTGGGACTAGCGAACACCGGGGAGCTGTTTTTT
TRBV9	.	TRBJ1-2	CASSVDSNYGYTF	TGTGCCAGCAGCGTCGACAGTAACTATGGCTACACCTTC
TRBV24-1	TRBD1	TRBJ2-5	CATSDQGQGGETQYF	TGTGCCACCAGTGACCAGGGACAGGGGGGGGAGACCCAGTACTTC
TRBV5-3	TRBD2	TRBJ2-7	CARRTRAGVYEQYF	TGTGCCAGAAGGACACGAGCGGGAGTCTACGAGCAGTACTTC
TRBV13	TRBD2	TRBJ2-7	CPRRSGGGLTYEQYF	TGCCCCCGCCGGTCCGGGGGGGGCTTAACCTACGAGCAGTACTTC
TRBV19	.	TRBJ2-7	CASSPPGATPYEQYF	TGTGCCAGTAGCCCCCCGGGAGCGACCCCCTACGAGCAGTACTTC
TRBV19	TRBD1	TRBJ2-1	CASSTGQVNEQFF	TGTGCCAGTAGTACGGGACAGGTCAATGAGCAGTTCTTC
TRBV24-1	.	TRBJ2-3	CATSDLGVGGHDTQYF	TGTGCCACCAGTGATTTAGGAGTCGGGGGGCACGATACGCAGTATTTT
TRBV6-7	.	TRBJ1-5	CARHTTGSGQPQHF	TGTGCCAGACATACAACAGGGTCGGGTCAGCCCCAGCATTTT
TRBV27	TRBD2	TRBJ2-1	CASSLREGRHNEQFF	TGTGCCAGCAGTTTACGGGAGGGCCGCCACAATGAGCAGTTCTTC
TRBV10-3	TRBD1	TRBJ2-7	CAISEPGQGVGYEQYF	TGTGCCATCAGTGAGCCCGGACAGGGGGTGGGATACGAGCAGTACTTC
TRBV18	TRBD2	TRBJ2-7	CASSPLAAVSSEQYF	TGTGCCAGCTCACCGCTAGCGGCCGTTTCGAGCGAGCAGTACTTC
TRBV7-9	.	TRBJ1-3	CASSLVAGTYGNTIYF	TGTGCCAGCAGCTTAGTAGCAGGGACATATGGAAACACCATATATTTT